The rows below give T cell receptor beta chains drawn from one sample of a study of T cells after yellow fever vaccination. A single record per CDR3 protein comes from TCRdb applying MiXCR to the 5' RACE reads. This table holds some 500,000 distinct CDR3 sequences, 13% found once. Sequencing was performed on PBMCs, taken on the day of the yellow fever booster vaccination. All receptors come from a young man who received the YFV17D yellow fever vaccine. Each CDR3 is given with its conserved first and last residue. D genes are given only for firm matches. Clone size is not always given. Where it is, it says once, few, many or a class for expanded clones.

TRBJ2-5 NA NA TRBV30 TGTGCCTGGACCCAGGTACGCGAGACCCAGTACTTC CAWTQVRETQYF
TRBJ2-1 once NA TRBV15 TGTACCACCAGCAGAGATGCGGGCCCGGGGGAGCAGTTCTTC CTTSRDAGPGEQFF
TRBJ2-6 many NA TRBV12-3/TRBV12-4 TGTGCCAGCAGTTTGGGGGGCACTGGGGCCAACGTCCTGACTTTC CASSLGGTGANVLTF
TRBJ2-5 few NA TRBV5-1 TGCGCCAGCAGCTCTATACAAGGAGGGCAGGAGACCCAGTACTTC CASSSIQGGQETQYF
TRBJ1-1 few TRBD1 TRBV29-1 TGCAGCGGCCAGGGGGCGGAAATGAACACTGAAGCTTTCTTT CSGQGAEMNTEAFF
TRBJ2-1 NA NA TRBV28 TGTGCCAGCAGCCCAGCTGCTCGCTATGAGCAGTTCTTC CASSPAARYEQFF
TRBJ1-5 NA NA TRBV5-1 TGCGCCAGCAGCCCGGGACACGACAATCAGCCCCAGCATTTT CASSPGHDNQPQHF
TRBJ1-2 many NA TRBV4-2 TGTGCCAGCAGCGACGATGATAACGAGGGCTATGGCTACACCTTC CASSDDDNEGYGYTF
TRBJ2-1 NA NA TRBV18 TGTGCCAGCTCACCAAGAGAGGGGAAATACAATGAGCAGTTCTTC CASSPREGKYNEQFF
TRBJ2-1 few NA TRBV7-9 TGTGCCAGCAGGCCCATAGGGGATGAGCAGTTCTTC CASRPIGDEQFF
TRBJ2-7 NA NA TRBV20-1 TGCAGTGCTAGTCTTGGCAGGAACTACGAGCAGTACTTC CSASLGRNYEQYF
TRBJ2-3 NA NA TRBV9 TGTGCCAGCAGCACGTCGCCCGAAAGGGATACGCAGTATTTT CASSTSPERDTQYF
TRBJ2-4 few NA TRBV29-1 TGCAGCGTTGGGGGGAACTTAGCCAAAAACATTCAGTACTTC CSVGGNLAKNIQYF
TRBJ2-3 few NA TRBV20-1 TGCAGTGCTAGGGGCAAATGGGGCACAGATACGCAGTATTTT CSARGKWGTDTQYF
TRBJ1-1 NA NA TRBV7-9 TGTGCCAGCAGCTTAGAATCAGGGTTGGCTTTCTTT CASSLESGLAFF
TRBJ1-1 NA NA TRBV4-1 TGCGCCAGCAGCCAAGACCCGGTGGGCACTGAAGCTTTCTTT CASSQDPVGTEAFF
TRBJ2-4 NA NA TRBV12-3/TRBV12-4 TGTGCCAGCGCCATGGGGGGGCTCTTAGCCAAAAACATTCAGTACTTC CASAMGGLLAKNIQYF
TRBJ2-3 NA TRBD2 TRBV15 TGTGCCACCACCCCAGCGGGAGACATCACAGATACGCAGTATTTT CATTPAGDITDTQYF
TRBJ2-1 NA NA TRBV11-2 TGTGCCAGCAGATCTCCCGGGGGTGGGCAGTTCTTC CASRSPGGGQFF
TRBJ2-1 few NA TRBV4-2 TGTGCCAGCAGCCCAACAGGGAAGAAAGGAGAGGGGAATGAGCAGTTCTTC CASSPTGKKGEGNEQFF
TRBJ2-4 NA TRBD1 TRBV7-3 TGTGCCAGCAGCCCCGGACAGGGAGACATTCAGTACTTC CASSPGQGDIQYF
TRBJ2-7 few TRBD1 TRBV20-1 TGCAGTGCCACAACTACTTTGACAGGGAACGAGCAGTACTTC CSATTTLTGNEQYF
TRBJ2-7 few NA TRBV23-1 TGCGCCGGATCCTTGGTCCCTTCCTACGAGCAGTACTTC CAGSLVPSYEQYF
TRBJ2-7 few TRBD2 TRBV5-1 TGCGCCAGCAGCTTGCTAGCGGAGGGGAACTACGAGCAGTACTTC CASSLLAEGNYEQYF
TRBJ2-5 few NA TRBV20-1 TGCAGTGCTAGTAACGAAGGAGAGACCCAGTACTTC CSASNEGETQYF